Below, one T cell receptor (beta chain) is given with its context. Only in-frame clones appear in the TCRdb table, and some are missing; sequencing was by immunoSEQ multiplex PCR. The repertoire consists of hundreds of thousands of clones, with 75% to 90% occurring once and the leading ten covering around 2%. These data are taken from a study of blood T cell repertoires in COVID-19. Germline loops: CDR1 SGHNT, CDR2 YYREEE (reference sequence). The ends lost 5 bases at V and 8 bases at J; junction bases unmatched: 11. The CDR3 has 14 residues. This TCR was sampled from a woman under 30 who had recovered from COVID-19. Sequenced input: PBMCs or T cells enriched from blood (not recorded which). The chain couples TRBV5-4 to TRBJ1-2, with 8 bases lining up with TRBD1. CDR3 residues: CASSQTGVQWGYTF. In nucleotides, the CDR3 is TGTGCCAGCAGTCAGACAGGGGTTCAGTGGGGCTACACCTTC.